This entry concerns a single T cell receptor (beta chain). Its specificity is not known. Researchers ran the PCR with 60 Vbeta and 13 Jbeta primers. Sequenced by immunoSEQ multiplex PCR; TCRdb stores in-frame clones only, minus some. This table holds about 140,000 clones, about 81% found once. The record originates from a study of cytomegalovirus exposure and HLA in healthy donors. V was clipped by 5 bases and J by 2 bases, with 5 bases between them. The germline gives CDR1 SEHNR, CDR2 FQNEAQ (reference sequence). This CDR3 has 12 residues. General study findings and limits: Roughly uniform depth of sequencing across donors was assumed in presence/absence analyses. A few of the chains that were CMV-associated were confirmed in vitro to be specific for CMV antigens.

Sequencing input: PBMCs. This sequence joins TRBV7-9 and TRBJ2-3; D not certain. The source of this sequence is a man aged 30 to 45 in good health and CMV-seronegative. This chain's CDR3 is CASSQNTDTQYF. CDR3 bases: TGTGCCAGCAGCCAAAACACAGATACGCAGTATTTT.